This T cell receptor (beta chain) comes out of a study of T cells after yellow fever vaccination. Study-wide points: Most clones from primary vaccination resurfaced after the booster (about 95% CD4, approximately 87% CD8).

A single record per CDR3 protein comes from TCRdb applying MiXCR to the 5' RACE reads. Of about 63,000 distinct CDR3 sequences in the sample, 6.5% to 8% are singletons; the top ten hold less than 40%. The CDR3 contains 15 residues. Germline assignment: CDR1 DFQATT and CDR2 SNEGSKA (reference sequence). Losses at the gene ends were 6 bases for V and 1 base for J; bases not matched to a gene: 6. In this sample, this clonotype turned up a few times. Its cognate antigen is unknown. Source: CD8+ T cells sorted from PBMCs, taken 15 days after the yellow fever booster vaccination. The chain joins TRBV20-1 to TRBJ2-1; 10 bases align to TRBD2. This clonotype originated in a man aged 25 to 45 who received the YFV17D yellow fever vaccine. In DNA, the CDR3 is TGCAGTGCGACCTTACTAGCGGGGTCCTACAATGAGCAGTTCTTC. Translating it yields CSATLLAGSYNEQFF.